Below, 17 T cell receptor beta chains from the same sample are listed, as sequenced in a study of Graves' ophthalmopathy and Graves' hyperthyroidism. Amplification targeted the TCR beta CDR3 regions, with RNA transcripts as the source material. A first-round RT-PCR used HTBI primers, followed by a second-round multiplex PCR. From the multiplex PCR reads, TCRdb called clonotypes with MiXCR, one entry per CDR3 protein. The sample holds 650,000 to 900,000 distinct CDR3 sequences, roughly two fifths seen once. Material for sequencing was peripheral blood. Receptors originate from an adult man with Graves' ophthalmopathy.

This clonotype was recorded many times. The gene calls are TRBV29-1 and TRBJ1-2; D unclear. The CDR3 contains 13 residues. The V gene's germline CDR1 is SQVTM and CDR2 ANQGSEA. V lost 4 bases and J 5 bases, leaving 14 bases between the germline ends. For the CDR3, the DNA is TGCAGCGTTGCGCTCGCAAGGGCTTATGGCTACACCTTC. Translated, it gives CSVALARAYGYTF.

V is TRBV25-1 and J is TRBJ2-7; 7 positions match TRBD2. Germline V gene sequence: CDR1 MGHDK, CDR2 SYGVNS. This CDR3 comprises 13 residues. The ends lost 1 base at V and 6 bases at J; junction bases unmatched: 3. The CDR3 here is CASSECGSSEQYF. In nucleotides, the CDR3 is TGTGCCAGCAGTGAATGCGGGAGTTCCGAGCAGTACTTC.

This clonotype has more than one count but fewer than ten. The chain carries TRBV6-6 and TRBJ2-7, with 9 bases aligning to TRBD2. Trimming took 6 bases from V and 6 from J; bases not matched to a gene: 12. Germline CDR1 reads MNHNY; CDR2 reads SVGAGI (reference sequence). The CDR3 is 15 residues long. The CDR3 here is CASRTTSGGRGEQYF. CDR3 nucleotide sequence: TGTGCCAGCAGAACGACTAGCGGAGGGAGGGGCGAGCAGTACTTC.

Only a few counts were recorded for this clonotype. The chain combines TRBV2 with TRBJ2-1, with 7 positions matching TRBD1. CDR1 is SNHLY and CDR2 is FYNNEI in the germline V gene. V shed 2 bases, J shed 3 bases, and the junction held 4 bases outside the gene matches. This CDR3 region has 15 residues. Written as DNA, the CDR3 is TGTGCCAGCAGTGAACCGGGACAGCGCTACAATGAGCAGTTCTTC. This encodes CASSEPGQRYNEQFF.

V usage is TRBV11-1 and J usage is TRBJ2-2, with D possibly TRBD2 on 6 matching bases. Germline CDR1 is SGHAT and CDR2 is FQDESV (reference sequence). The ends were cut back, 9 bases at V and 4 bases at J, with 18 bases in the middle. CDR3 length: 15 residues. DNA for the CDR3: TGTGCCAGTAGTATTGGAGGGACTCTCACCGGGGAGCTGTTTTTT. Translating gives CASSIGGTLTGELFF.

This clonotype appeared once. The junction shows a germline mismatch at one end, possibly a read error. The genes are TRBV7-2 and TRBJ2-5; D is perhaps TRBD2 (8 bases). This CDR3 contains 11 residues. CDR1 and CDR2 from the germline V gene are SGHTA and FQGNSA. DNA for the CDR3: TGTGCCAGCAGCTTAGAGGGGGCGGGGGGCTTC. Translated: CASSLEGAGGF.

In its sample, this clonotype was seen many times. This sequence joins TRBV29-1 and TRBJ1-4; possible D gene TRBD1, 5 bases. This CDR3 region has 17 residues. V lost 2 bases and J 8 bases, leaving 24 bases between the germline ends. The germline V gene has CDR1 SQVTM and CDR2 ANQGSEA. In DNA, the CDR3 is TGCAGCGTTGAACCACGAGGTCGAGGGGAGTTGGGCGAAAAACTGTTTTTT. It is translated as CSVEPRGRGELGEKLFF.

The V call is TRBV2, the J call TRBJ1-1; 9 bases align to TRBD1. The V gene end was trimmed by 6 bases and the J gene end by 3 bases; junction bases not matched to a gene: 11. The CDR3 consists of 16 residues. Germline CDR1 is SNHLY and CDR2 is FYNNEI. The CDR3 reads CASSQTGGVLDTEAFF. CDR3 nucleotide sequence: TGTGCCAGCAGCCAAACAGGGGGCGTATTGGACACTGAAGCTTTCTTT.

Of note for this clonotype: A read error may account for a junction end that differs from germline. This rearrangement joins TRBV7-9 to TRBJ2-2; 12 positions match TRBD2. Germline V gene lookup returns CDR1 SEHNR and CDR2 FQNEAQ (reference sequence). This CDR3 spans 15 amino acids. For the CDR3, the DNA is TGTGCCAGCAGTCCTAGCGGGAGGGCCGCCGGGGGGCTGTTTTTT. Translation gives CASSPSGRAAGGLFF.

The chain has TRBV20-1 and TRBJ2-5, with 10 positions matching TRBD2. The CDR3 loop spans 13 amino acids. The V segment lost 6 bases and the J segment 6 bases; nucleotides outside the gene matches: 7. In germline, CDR1 is DFQATT, CDR2 SNEGSKA (reference sequence). The CDR3 region is CSAYSGRLQTQYF. The CDR3 DNA is TGCAGTGCATATAGCGGGAGGTTGCAGACCCAGTACTTC.

The rearrangement links TRBV2 to TRBJ2-7; 7 positions match TRBD1. Trimming cost V 7 bases and J 5 bases; bases outside gene matches: 8. Germline CDR1 reads SNHLY; CDR2 reads FYNNEI. This CDR3 is built from 13 residues. The CDR3 here is CASTSRGSNEQYF. CDR3 DNA: TGTGCCAGCACGTCCAGGGGGAGCAACGAGCAGTACTTC.

The table lists this clonotype with many counts. The CDR3 sequence is CASSSRGDSLLSSYNSPLHF. The CDR3 nucleotides are TGTGCCAGCAGCTCCCGGGGGGACAGCCTACTCAGCTCCTATAATTCACCCCTCCACTTT. The genes are TRBV7-8 and TRBJ1-6, with 7 bases lining up with TRBD1. This CDR3 has 20 amino acids. Germline loops: CDR1 SGHVS, CDR2 FQNEAQ. V dropped 4 bases and J dropped 0; count of bases not matched to a gene: 15.

The chain joins TRBV19 to TRBJ1-5, with a tentative D call TRBD1 (5 bases). The ends were cut back, 7 bases at V and 5 bases at J, with 9 bases in the middle. The V gene's germline CDR1 is LNHDA and CDR2 SQIVND (reference sequence). The CDR3 runs to 12 residues. CDR3 loop: CASTRGDQPQHF. In nucleotides, the CDR3 is TGTGCCAGTACCCGGGGCGATCAGCCCCAGCATTTT.

Note on this clonotype: The limits of the CDR3 on the DNA are not certain, so only TCRdb's listed CDR3 is given. The chain carries TRBV25-1 and TRBJ2-5; no check of the table's D call, TRBD2, against the DNA was made. The CDR3 is 16 residues long, counting both termini. The germline V gene encodes CDR1 MGHDK and CDR2 SYGVNS. This CDR3 is CACSARTSGSTETQYF.

This clonotype was observed a few times. V usage is TRBV7-2 and J usage is TRBJ2-7; 7 bases agree with TRBD2. Germline CDR1 is SGHTA and CDR2 is FQGNSA. CDR3 length equals 16 residues. The junction had 16 bases not matched to a gene; V was cut back by 5 bases and J by 6 bases. CDR3 coding DNA: TGTGCCAGCAGCCTTATCGGCGGGAGCCTTCCCCCCGAGCAGTACTTC. Its translation: CASSLIGGSLPPEQYF.

In DNA form, the CDR3 reads TGCAGCGTTTTTCCTAGCGGGGTACATAACACCGGGGAGCTGTTTTTT. This gives the protein CSVFPSGVHNTGELFF. The chain joins TRBV29-1 to TRBJ2-2; 9 nucleotides match TRBD2. V dropped 5 bases and J dropped 2; count of bases not matched to a gene: 9. Germline CDR1 is SQVTM and CDR2 is ANQGSEA. The CDR3 contains 16 residues.

This clonotype was seen a handful of times. CDR3 nucleotides: TGTGCCAGCAGGGGGGACGGTGTCACTGGCTACACCTTC. Residues: CASRGDGVTGYTF. The chain joins TRBV3-1 to TRBJ1-2; a weak D match, TRBD1 (5 bases). V lost 6 bases, J lost 7 bases, and 15 bases lay in between. CDR1 is LGHDT and CDR2 is YNNKEL in the germline V gene (reference sequence). The length of the CDR3 is 13 residues.